The 26 T cell receptor beta chains below all came from one sample that was sequenced in a study of blood T cell repertoires in COVID-19. The table came from immunoSEQ multiplex PCR; TCRdb's copy has only in-frame clones and leaves some out. The sample consists of 130,000 to 150,000 clones, around 89% of them appearing once. The sequenced material came from peripheral blood. The receptors were sampled from a young man with COVID-19, enrolled during active disease.

This chain connects TRBV7-6 to TRBJ2-7; 10 nucleotides agree with TRBD1. The CDR3 has 15 amino acids. The V and J ends lost 1 base and 4 bases, in that order; junction bases with no gene match: 4. Looked up from germline, CDR1 is SGHVS and CDR2 is FNYEAQ. CDR3 DNA sequence: TGTGCCAGCAGCTTAGGCGGGGGACAGGGGTACGAGCAGTACTTC. It is translated as CASSLGGGQGYEQYF.

On this clone: Sequence at one end of the junction differs from germline and may be a read error. The V and J genes are TRBV7-9 and TRBJ1-4; unclear D gene. Looked up from germline, CDR1 is SEHNR and CDR2 is FQNEAQ (reference sequence). This CDR3 has 14 amino acids. The CDR3 spells CASSVPSTNEKLLF. DNA for the CDR3: TGTGCCAGCAGTGTACCTTCAACTAATGAAAAACTGCTTTTT. Combining the CDR3 with reference TRBV7-9 and TRBJ1-4 gives the whole variable domain DTGVSQNPRHKITKRGQNVTFRCDPISEHNRLYWYRQTLGQGPEFLTYFQNEAQLEKSRLLSDRFSAERPKGSFSTLEIQRTEQGDSAMYLCASSVPSTNEKLLFGSGTQLSVL.

J is TRBJ1-3 and V is TRBV5-6; unclear D gene. The CDR3 spans 14 residues. The V end lost 2 bases, the J end lost 0 bases, and 6 bases lay between the germline ends. CDR1 is SGHDT and CDR2 is YYEEEE in the germline V gene. The CDR3 DNA is TGTGCCAGCAGCTTATACGGCTCTGGAAACACCATATATTTT. It translates to CASSLYGSGNTIYF.

The rearrangement links TRBV5-8 to TRBJ2-5; a weak D match, TRBD1 (6 bases). Looked up from germline, CDR1 is SGHTS and CDR2 is YDEGEE. The V end lost 4 bases, the J end lost 3 bases, and 16 bases lay between the germline ends. This CDR3 region has 15 residues. The CDR3 bases are TGTGCCAGCAGCCCCGACTGGACAGAGGAAGAGACCCAGTACTTC. Translation gives CASSPDWTEEETQYF. The variable domain in full, completed from reference TRBV5-8 and TRBJ2-5, reads EAGVTQSPTHLIKTRGQQATLRCSPISGHTSVYWYQQALGLGLQFLLWYDEGEERNRGNFPPRFSGRQFPNYSSELNVNALELEDSALYLCASSPDWTEEETQYFGPGTRLLVL.

This chain joins TRBV5-6 and TRBJ2-1, with 7 bases lining up with TRBD1. The CDR3 loop spans 17 amino acids. In germline, CDR1 is SGHDT, CDR2 YYEEEE. V gave up 3 bases and J gave up 0 bases; unmatched junction bases: 9. CDR3 in amino acids: CASSYPDRVSSYNEQFF. Written as DNA, the CDR3 is TGTGCCAGCAGCTATCCAGACAGGGTAAGCTCCTACAATGAGCAGTTCTTC. The whole variable domain, remainder taken from reference TRBV5-6 and TRBJ2-1, is DAGVTQSPTHLIKTRGQQVTLRCSPKSGHDTVSWYQQALGQGPQFIFQYYEEEERQRGNFPDRFSGHQFPNYSSELNVNALLLGDSALYLCASSYPDRVSSYNEQFFGPGTRLTVL.

The chain links TRBV7-2 to TRBJ2-2, with D perhaps TRBD2 (6 bases). The CDR3 covers 15 residues. CDR1 SGHTA and CDR2 FQGNSA come from the germline V gene. V was cut by 2 bases and J by 1 base, with 8 bases left in between. CDR3 protein: CASSLLGGNTGELFF. In nucleotides, the CDR3 is TGTGCCAGCAGCTTACTCGGGGGGAACACCGGGGAGCTGTTTTTT. Supplemented by reference TRBV7-2 and TRBJ2-2, the full variable domain reads GAGVSQSPSNKVTEKGKDVELRCDPISGHTALYWYRQSLGQGLEFLIYFQGNSAPDKSGLPSDRFSAERTGGSVSTLTIQRTQQEDSAVYLCASSLLGGNTGELFFGEGSRLTVL.

The rearrangement uses TRBV4-2 and TRBJ2-7; 7 bases map to TRBD1. Trimming took 3 bases from V and 0 from J; bases not matched to a gene: 8. The CDR3 runs to 16 residues. The V gene's germline CDR1 is LGHNA and CDR2 YNFKEQ. CDR3 in amino acids: CASSQVDRAPSYEQYF. CDR3 bases: TGTGCCAGCAGCCAGGTTGACAGGGCCCCCTCCTACGAGCAGTACTTC.

This clone is a singleton in its sample. The rearrangement links TRBV24-1 to TRBJ2-2; 11 nucleotides agree with TRBD2. The CDR3 is made up of 16 amino acids. Germline CDR1 reads KGHDR; CDR2 reads SFDVKD. V lost 3 bases, J lost 1 base, and 0 bases stayed unmatched. The CDR3 DNA reads as TGTGCCACCAGTGATCTAGCGGGAGGGAACACCGGGGAGCTGTTTTTT. The encoded protein is CATSDLAGGNTGELFF.

V is TRBV19 and J is TRBJ2-7, with a weak D call TRBD1 (6 bases). V shed 3 bases and J shed 0 bases, with 15 bases lying between them. The length of the CDR3 is 16 residues. Germline lookup yields CDR1 LNHDA and CDR2 SQIVND (reference sequence). CDR3 loop: CASSMSRGHISYEQYF. Written as DNA, the CDR3 is TGTGCCAGTAGTATGTCAAGGGGACACATCTCCTACGAGCAGTACTTC.

The V gene is TRBV7-9, the J gene TRBJ2-3; 8 bases map to TRBD2. With 5 bases clipped from V and 4 bases from J, the junction kept 8 bases outside the gene matches. From germline, CDR1 is SEHNR and CDR2 FQNEAQ (reference sequence). The CDR3 spans 15 residues. CDR3 bases: TGTGCCAGCAGCCCCGGCGGGGGGCCCGCAGATACGCAGTATTTT. It yields the protein CASSPGGGPADTQYF.

The V and J genes are TRBV28 and TRBJ2-7; maybe TRBD2 (6 bases). The CDR3 consists of 20 residues. V lost 2 bases, J lost 2 bases, and 28 bases lay in between. Germline CDR1 reads MDHEN; CDR2 reads SYDVKM. The CDR3 loop is CASSLPKTPWASARPYEQYF. The CDR3 DNA follows: TGTGCCAGCAGTTTACCAAAAACACCCTGGGCTAGCGCCCGACCCTACGAGCAGTACTTC.

The chain uses TRBV5-4 and TRBJ1-2; TRBD1 matches 11 bases. The CDR3 has 17 amino acids. Per the germline V gene, CDR1 is SGHNT and CDR2 is YYREEE (reference sequence). The V and J ends lost 5 bases and 0 bases, in that order; junction bases with no gene match: 9. Here the CDR3 reads CASSLEGQGASNYGYTF. The CDR3 coding sequence is TGTGCCAGCAGTCTTGAAGGACAGGGGGCTTCTAACTATGGCTACACCTTC.

This clone came up a few times. The chain has TRBV27 and TRBJ2-2, with 7 bases identical to TRBD2. The CDR3 totals 17 residues. Losses at the gene ends were 4 bases for V and 6 bases for J; bases not matched to a gene: 14. Germline CDR1 MNHEY, CDR2 SMNVEV (reference sequence). The DNA for the CDR3 is TGTGCCAGCAGTTCTTGGGGAGGGTTTACGTTTGCCGGGGAGCTGTTTTTT. It specifies CASSSWGGFTFAGELFF.

A single count supports this clone. J is TRBJ2-7 and V is TRBV10-1; the D gene is possibly TRBD2 (6 bases). The ends were cut back, 0 bases at V and 2 bases at J, with 17 bases in the middle. Germline V CDR1 and CDR2: WNHNN, SYGVQD (reference sequence). The CDR3 has 17 amino acids. CDR3 sequence: CASSESTRAGPAYEQYF. The CDR3 DNA follows: TGCGCCAGCAGTGAGTCGACGAGAGCGGGCCCTGCCTACGAGCAGTACTTC.

The CDR3, as DNA: TGTGCCAGCAGCTCGACAGGACCCAATCAGCCCCAGCATTTT. The encoded protein is CASSSTGPNQPQHF. This chain uses TRBV5-8 with TRBJ1-5, with D perhaps TRBD1 (6 bases). The germline V gene has CDR1 SGHTS and CDR2 YDEGEE. V lost 3 bases and J lost 3, with 10 bases in between. The CDR3 loop spans 14 amino acids.

The table lists this clone with a count of one. The V call is TRBV6-2 or TRBV6-3, the J call TRBJ1-1, with 8 positions matching TRBD1. This CDR3 region has 16 residues. Germline lookup yields CDR1 MNHEY and CDR2 SVGEGT. The J segment lost 3 bases and the V segment lost 2 bases, leaving 8 bases of the junction unmatched. The CDR3 loop is CASSYPPDRGDTEAFF. The CDR3 nucleotides read TGTGCCAGCAGTTACCCCCCCGACAGGGGCGACACTGAAGCTTTCTTT.

This chain joins TRBV7-8 and TRBJ2-7, with 8 bases fitting TRBD2. Per the germline V gene, CDR1 is SGHVS and CDR2 is FQNEAQ. Trimming took 5 bases from V and 1 from J; bases not matched to a gene: 10. This CDR3 contains 16 residues. CDR3 nucleotides: TGTGCCAGCAGCCCCTTAGCGGGGCTGAATTCCTACGAGCAGTACTTC. Its translation: CASSPLAGLNSYEQYF.

This sequence joins TRBV3-1 (or the pseudogene TRBV3-2) and TRBJ2-5, with D tentatively TRBD2 (5 bases). Germline CDR1 reads LGHDT; CDR2 reads YNNKEL (reference sequence). V was pared by 1 base and J by 3 bases, with 9 bases between. The CDR3 has 14 amino acids. The CDR3 region is CASSQVGGEETQYF. DNA for the CDR3: TGTGCCAGCAGCCAAGTAGGAGGAGAAGAGACCCAGTACTTC.

The chain couples TRBV19 to TRBJ1-1; 9 nucleotides agree with TRBD1. The germline gives CDR1 LNHDA, CDR2 SQIVND (reference sequence). The V segment lost 5 bases and the J segment 1 base; nucleotides outside the gene matches: 5. The CDR3 runs 15 residues. This CDR3 is CASSAGTGSNTEAFF. The DNA of the CDR3 is TGTGCCAGTAGTGCCGGGACAGGGTCGAACACTGAAGCTTTCTTT.

The J gene is TRBJ2-1, the V gene TRBV27; the match to TRBD2 covers 9 bases. The CDR3 has 13 amino acids. Germline V gene data show CDR1 as MNHEY and CDR2 as SMNVEV (reference sequence). J lost 4 bases, V lost 8 bases, and 3 bases had no gene match. CDR3 bases: TGTGCCAGCGGGCTAGCGGGGTACAATGAGCAGTTCTTC. Protein sequence: CASGLAGYNEQFF.

The V gene is TRBV18, the J gene TRBJ1-3, with D possibly being TRBD1 (5 bases). V was shortened by 3 bases and J by 1 base, with 10 bases between the two germline ends. CDR3 length: 15 amino acids. The V gene's germline CDR1 is KGHSH and CDR2 LQKENI. As DNA, the CDR3 is TGTGCCAGCTCACCGAATACAGGTTCTGGAAACACCATATATTTT. It is translated as CASSPNTGSGNTIYF.

This sequence joins TRBV6-2 or TRBV6-3 and TRBJ1-2; the D is unclear. CDR3 size: 14 residues. V was trimmed by 0 bases and J by 0 bases, leaving 5 bases between them. CDR1 is MNHEY and CDR2 is SVGEGT in the germline V gene. The CDR3 DNA is TGTGCCAGCAGTTACTCGCCAGCTAACTATGGCTACACCTTC. Amino acid sequence: CASSYSPANYGYTF.

Worth noting for this clone: The sample contains more than one DNA sequence encoding this CDR3. The chain combines TRBV27 with TRBJ2-7, with TRBD2 as a possible D gene (6 bases). V shed 3 bases and J shed 6 bases, with 9 bases lying between them. CDR3 size: 12 residues. Per the germline V gene, CDR1 is MNHEY and CDR2 is SMNVEV (reference sequence). CDR3 nucleotide sequence: TGTGCCAGCAGTTTGGGGGGAGGCGAGCAGTACTTC. Its protein is CASSLGGGEQYF.

The chain employs TRBV6-6 and TRBJ2-1, with a weak D call TRBD2 (5 bases). Trimming shortened V by 2 bases and J by 10 bases, and 12 bases separated the two germline ends. CDR1 and CDR2 (germline): MNHNY, SVGAGI (reference sequence). The CDR3 extends over 13 amino acids. This CDR3 reads CASSYDYRKEQFF. The CDR3 DNA is TGTGCCAGCAGTTACGACTACCGCAAGGAGCAGTTCTTC.

In nucleotides, the CDR3 is TGTGCCTGGAGAGTACTTCTGAACACCGGGGAGCTGTTTTTT. It translates to CAWRVLLNTGELFF. V usage is TRBV30 and J usage is TRBJ2-2; D is undetermined. Germline CDR1 and CDR2: GTSNPN and SVGIG (reference sequence). This CDR3 is 14 amino acids long. V was trimmed by 3 bases and J by 1 base, leaving 9 bases between them.

The rearrangement joins TRBV13 to TRBJ1-2; D gene uncertain. V shed 10 bases and J shed 7 bases, with 34 bases lying between them. The CDR3 is 18 amino acids. Germline V gene sequence: CDR1 PRHDT, CDR2 FYEKMQ (reference sequence). The CDR3 is CATFGASSNLDGFAGYTF. The CDR3 DNA reads as TGTGCCACCTTTGGAGCCTCGTCGAATCTAGACGGTTTTGCTGGCTACACCTTC.